This note documents a single T cell receptor (beta chain) sequence. No antigen is known for it. No base quality information exists; no much larger clone differs at one position. The sample's time point, from its label and the paper: baseline before first vaccination. Vaccinee samples came from UK trials COV001 and COV002, including a single-blind randomized controlled phase 2/3 trial of AZD1222 (ChAdOx1 nCoV-19) in healthy adults. For TCRbeta chain sequencing, PBMC samples were collected from trial participants at day 0 and at day 28 after the second dose. The CDR3 regions of human TCRbeta chains were analyzed by immunosequencing. The study's own analysis went as follows. TCRs in the repertoires were compared against a reference library of SARS-CoV-2-specific TCRs that had been generated with the MIRA antigen-specificity platform. Breadth was defined as the fraction of unique TCRs that were SARS-CoV-2-associated. Depth was defined as the fraction of total T cells that were SARS-CoV-2-associated. Each spike-specific TCR was assigned to its reactive spike region and to a CD4 or CD8 class using the MIRA data. Log10-transformed breadth and depth values were compared by one-way ANOVA with Sidak's multiple comparisons tests. The table comes from immuneACCESS by way of TCRdb, which keeps in-frame sequences with V and J called. Part of the clones is missing from these tables; in studies checked, under half for an unresolved V gene and the rest for unknown reasons. The V and J calls and clone size are taken from that table; D and trimming were inferred from the DNA. The sample data list roughly 93,000 clones, and 75% to 90% of these were observed just once. Roughly 24% of the sample lies in the top ten.

This specimen belongs to a study of T cell responses to AZD1222 COVID-19 vaccine (dated by TCRdb to the early 2020s). Some background on the complete study: AZD1222 recipients with second doses at about 4 weeks or about 12 weeks were pooled, because spike-specific TCR depth and breadth did not differ between schedules. A total of around 240 trial participants underwent TCR sequencing, of whom about 200 had received two doses of AZD1222 and around 25 had received two doses of the MenACWY control vaccine. Enrollment into the trials was organized by age into subgroups of 18-55, 56-69 and 70-plus years, and those subgroups contained about 160, 30 and 59 TCR-sequenced participants, respectively. The paper as a whole reports these results and caveats: Spike-specific TCR breadth and depth rose significantly after two AZD1222 doses compared with day 0 and with MenACWY recipients. Most participants were white British and females outnumbered males, and the authors suggested that clonal diversity may have been underestimated. Reportedly, almost half of the unique spike-specific TCRs recognized epitopes lying outside the regions that are mutated in the B.1.351 and B.1.1.7 variants. The 56-69-year group was small, and its depth increase did not reach significance, likely because of low power. Conclusions about previously exposed vaccinees were limited because only five to seven AZD1222 recipients were SARS-CoV-2 seropositive at baseline. No day 14 peak-response samples were available, so repertoires were characterized only after the peak T cell response. CD4 TCRs associated with the vaccine covered the entire spike protein, and the dominant responses were in regions 160-218 and 743-854.

Via the germline V gene, CDR1 is KGHSH and CDR2 LQKENI. The CDR3 runs 15 amino acids, cysteine and phenylalanine included. Only the CDR3 DNA stays, 45 bases, in frame from base 1. V trim: 1 base; J trim: 7 bases; unmatched bases: 4. The sample was peripheral blood, taken on day 0 of AZD1222 vaccination. This clonotype was obtained from an adult in good health. This chain is built from TRBV18 and TRBJ2-7, and 13 junction bases match TRBD2. The DNA is as follows: TGTGCCAGCTCACCACAACTAGCGGGAGGGGAAGAGCAGTACTTC. This translates into CASSPQLAGGEEQYF.